A single sample is the source of the 19 T cell receptor beta chains below, sequenced in a study of shared clonotypes between healthy human individuals. Here immunoSEQ multiplex PCR was the method, and the copy in TCRdb shows in-frame clones only, minus some. This table has 2 million or so clones, approximately 95% appearing once. CD45RO-negative CD8 cells positively selected for CCR7 made up the naive population, which excluded terminally differentiated effector memory CD45RA+ cells. Sequencing was performed on naive CD8+ T cells sorted from blood. Source of these receptors: a man between 18 and 29 years old in good health.

The gene calls are TRBV10-1 and TRBJ1-5, with D perhaps matching TRBD1 (5 bases). This CDR3 contains 14 residues. V lost 7 bases and J lost 0, with 10 bases in between. Germline V lookup: CDR1 WNHNN, CDR2 SYGVQD (reference sequence). CDR3 DNA sequence: TGCGCCAGCAAAATCAGGGATAGCAATCAGCCCCAGCATTTT. Translated, it gives CASKIRDSNQPQHF.

As to this clone: The sample contains more than one DNA sequence encoding this CDR3. The V call is TRBV5-1, the J call TRBJ2-3; no definite D call. V dropped 0 bases and J dropped 5 bases, with 1 base sitting between them. Germline lookup yields CDR1 SGHRS and CDR2 YFSETQ. The CDR3 runs 11 residues. For the CDR3, the DNA is TGCGCCAGCAGCTTGGGAGATACGCAGTATTTT. Amino acid sequence: CASSLGDTQYF.

The chain recombines TRBV7-9 with TRBJ2-1; 9 positions agree with TRBD1. The CDR3 loop spans 15 amino acids. Germline-derived CDR1 and CDR2 are SEHNR and FQNEAQ (reference sequence). The V segment lost 3 bases and the J segment 8 bases; nucleotides outside the gene matches: 8. DNA for the CDR3: TGTGCCAGCAGCTTTGGACAGGGGATCTGGGATGAGCAGTTCTTC. This sequence encodes CASSFGQGIWDEQFF. The full variable domain, rest sourced from reference TRBV7-9 and TRBJ2-1, is DTGVSQNPRHKITKRGQNVTFRCDPISEHNRLYWYRQTLGQGPEFLTYFQNEAQLEKSRLLSDRFSAERPKGSFSTLEIQRTEQGDSAMYLCASSFGQGIWDEQFFGPGTRLTVL.

Details on this clone: Other DNA sequences in this specimen translate into the identical CDR3. This chain uses TRBV5-6 with TRBJ2-3; D uncertain. This CDR3 spans 12 amino acids. Trimming removed 0 bases at V and 6 bases at J, with 5 bases between. Looked up from germline, CDR1 is SGHDT and CDR2 is YYEEEE. CDR3 coding DNA: TGTGCCAGCAGCTTGGCCCCGGATACGCAGTATTTT. Amino acid sequence: CASSLAPDTQYF. The complete variable domain, with remaining parts taken from reference TRBV5-6 and TRBJ2-3, reads DAGVTQSPTHLIKTRGQQVTLRCSPKSGHDTVSWYQQALGQGPQFIFQYYEEEERQRGNFPDRFSGHQFPNYSSELNVNALLLGDSALYLCASSLAPDTQYFGPGTRLTVL.

V and J are TRBV5-4 and TRBJ2-3, with D tentatively TRBD1 (5 bases). Trimming left V 6 bases short and J 2 bases short, with 13 bases between. This CDR3 has 14 residues. The V gene's germline CDR1 is SGHNT and CDR2 YYREEE (reference sequence). CDR3 in DNA: TGTGCCAGCAACTCAGGGAACCCCACAGATACGCAGTATTTT. It is translated as CASNSGNPTDTQYF.

The rearrangement joins TRBV29-1 to TRBJ2-1, with D hard to call. CDR1 and CDR2 from the germline V gene are SQVTM and ANQGSEA. Trimming removed 3 bases from V and 6 bases from J, with 9 bases in between. The CDR3 contains 12 residues. The DNA for the CDR3 is TGCAGCGTTGAGAGCCTTGGCAATGAGCAGTTCTTC. It codes for CSVESLGNEQFF.

Remarks on this clone: Different DNA sequences within this sample yield the same CDR3. V is TRBV9 and J is TRBJ2-3, with D possibly being TRBD2 (6 bases). This CDR3 comprises 15 residues. V was trimmed by 0 bases and J by 1 base, leaving 9 bases between them. Looked up from germline, CDR1 is SGDLS and CDR2 is YYNGEE. CDR3 nucleotides: TGTGCCAGCAGCGTAGGACTAGTTGGCACAGATACGCAGTATTTT. This translates into CASSVGLVGTDTQYF.

V usage is TRBV4-3 and J usage is TRBJ2-1; D is possibly TRBD2 (5 bases). This CDR3 has 17 amino acids. Per germline, CDR1 LGHNA and CDR2 YSLEER. Trimming removed 0 bases from V and 2 bases from J, with 14 bases in between. This CDR3 reads CASSQDRLAVTYNEQFF. CDR3 bases: TGCGCCAGCAGCCAAGATAGGCTAGCTGTCACCTACAATGAGCAGTTCTTC.

To note about this clone: Different DNA sequences within this sample yield the same CDR3. CDR3 bases: TGTGCCAGCAGACCCACAGGGGGCTCCTACAATGAGCAGTTCTTC. Translating gives CASRPTGGSYNEQFF. V usage is TRBV28 and J usage is TRBJ2-1, with 8 bases matching TRBD1. Germline loops: CDR1 MDHEN, CDR2 SYDVKM. V was pared by 6 bases and J by 0 bases, with 4 bases of the junction left unmatched. CDR3 size: 15 residues.

The chain uses TRBV25-1 and TRBJ2-2; D remains ambiguous. Germline CDR1 and CDR2: MGHDK and SYGVNS. Between the trimmed V and J ends, which lost 6 bases and 6 bases, there was a span of 11 bases. This CDR3 contains 13 residues. The CDR3 nucleotides read TGTGCCAGCAGCGGACCGCACGCCGGGGAGCTGTTTTTT. Translating it yields CASSGPHAGELFF.

V and J are TRBV6-5 and TRBJ1-2; 7 positions agree with TRBD1. Losses at the gene ends were 2 bases for V and 8 bases for J; bases not matched to a gene: 5. Per the germline V gene, CDR1 is MNHEY and CDR2 is SVGAGI. The length of the CDR3 is 13 residues. CDR3 sequence reads: CASSYQGGGGYTF. The CDR3 DNA is TGTGCCAGCAGTTACCAGGGAGGGGGCGGCTACACCTTC.

This chain connects TRBV7-8 to TRBJ2-7; D gene ambiguous. The germline CDR1 and CDR2 sequences are SGHVS and FQNEAQ. V was shortened by 2 bases and J by 0 bases, with 5 bases between the two germline ends. CDR3 length: 13 amino acids. Written as DNA, the CDR3 is TGTGCCAGCAGCTTAACAAACTCCTACGAGCAGTACTTC. This gives the protein CASSLTNSYEQYF. The full variable domain, its missing parts supplied by reference TRBV7-8 and TRBJ2-7, is GAGVSQSPRYKVAKRGQDVALRCDPISGHVSLFWYQQALGQGPEFLTYFQNEAQLDKSGLPSDRFFAERPEGSVSTLKIQRTQQEDSAVYLCASSLTNSYEQYFGPGTRLTVT.

V gene TRBV5-1 combines with J gene TRBJ1-5; 9 positions match TRBD1. The CDR3 runs to 14 residues. The trim removed 3 bases at V and 7 bases at J, leaving 5 bases unmatched. Germline CDR1 and CDR2: SGHRS and YFSETQ. CDR3 nucleotides: TGCGCCAGCAGCTCGGGACAGGGAGGGCAGCCCCAGCATTTT. It encodes CASSSGQGGQPQHF.

The chain combines TRBV6-6 with TRBJ2-7; tentative D call: TRBD2 (5 bases). CDR3 size: 14 residues. The ends were cut back, 2 bases at V and 2 bases at J, with 10 bases in the middle. Germline V gene data show CDR1 as MNHNY and CDR2 as SVGAGI (reference sequence). This CDR3 reads CASSYAGATYEQYF. The CDR3, as DNA: TGTGCCAGCAGTTACGCGGGCGCGACCTACGAGCAGTACTTC.

The chain links TRBV19 to TRBJ1-5; 9 bases fit TRBD1. The CDR3 is made up of 15 amino acids. Per germline, CDR1 LNHDA and CDR2 SQIVND (reference sequence). Trimming took 5 bases from V and 5 from J; bases not matched to a gene: 7. The CDR3 nucleotides read TGTGCCAGTAGTTTCTCGGACAGGGGCGATCAGCCCCAGCATTTT. Translated, it gives CASSFSDRGDQPQHF.

A note on this clone: This same CDR3 is encoded by further DNA sequences in the sample. The CDR3 DNA sequence: TGTGCCAGCAGCTCCCCGCCCGATACGCAGTATTTT. It encodes CASSSPPDTQYF. This chain joins TRBV7-9 and TRBJ2-3; D remains ambiguous. V shed 4 bases and J shed 6 bases, with 8 bases lying between them. Germline V gene data show CDR1 as SEHNR and CDR2 as FQNEAQ (reference sequence). The CDR3 covers 12 residues. The whole variable domain, filled in from reference TRBV7-9 and TRBJ2-3, reads DTGVSQNPRHKITKRGQNVTFRCDPISEHNRLYWYRQTLGQGPEFLTYFQNEAQLEKSRLLSDRFSAERPKGSFSTLEIQRTEQGDSAMYLCASSSPPDTQYFGPGTRLTVL.

The chain employs TRBV5-3 and TRBJ1-5; no firm D call. TRBV5-3 falls under the ORF class, with uncertain function. This CDR3 contains 13 residues. The ends were cut back, 0 bases at V and 5 bases at J, with 6 bases in the middle. The CDR3 here is CARSLGVDQPQHF. The CDR3 nucleotides are TGTGCCAGAAGCTTGGGGGTGGATCAGCCCCAGCATTTT.

The chain combines TRBV7-9 with TRBJ1-2; 7 nucleotides align to TRBD1. The CDR3 has 13 residues. The trim removed 5 bases at V and 6 bases at J, leaving 6 bases unmatched. Germline V gene lookup returns CDR1 SEHNR and CDR2 FQNEAQ (reference sequence). The CDR3 loop is CASSGNRGDGYTF. CDR3 sequence (DNA): TGTGCCAGCAGCGGCAACAGGGGAGATGGCTACACCTTC.

This rearrangement joins TRBV7-9 to TRBJ2-3, with D perhaps matching TRBD2 (6 bases). V lost 6 bases, J lost 3 bases, and 22 bases lay in between. Germline V gene lookup returns CDR1 SEHNR and CDR2 FQNEAQ (reference sequence). The CDR3 totals 17 residues. The CDR3 spells CASRPSSAVGQTDTQYF. CDR3 DNA sequence: TGTGCCAGCAGGCCCTCTAGCGCGGTCGGGCAGACAGATACGCAGTATTTT.